Shown below are 5 T cell receptor beta chains from a single sample sequenced in a study of monozygotic twins with inflammatory bowel disease. TCRdb reprocessed the 5' RACE reads, keeping one entry per CDR3 protein, no DNA. Its table lists some 170,000 distinct CDR3 sequences. The source material was blood. The receptors were sampled from a human donor with ulcerative colitis or Crohn's disease, or a healthy co-twin of an affected twin (not recorded which).

The genes are TRBV5-1 and TRBJ1-1; TCRdb gives TRBD1 as the D gene, but with no DNA this cannot be confirmed. CDR3 size: 16 residues. The germline V gene encodes CDR1 SGHRS and CDR2 YFSETQ. The CDR3 spells CASSLSQTGANTEAFF.

This chain links TRBV5-1 with TRBJ2-4. Germline values: CDR1 SGHRS, CDR2 YFSETQ. This CDR3 contains 11 residues. The CDR3 loop reads CASSYGNIQYF.

The rearrangement links TRBV5-6 to TRBJ2-1; the D call from TCRdb, TRBD2, cannot be confirmed without DNA. Looked up from germline, CDR1 is SGHDT and CDR2 is YYEEEE. This CDR3 has 14 residues. CDR3 region: CASSYMLVQNEQFF.

The chain employs TRBV7-2 and TRBJ2-1; the TCRdb call, TRBD1, lacks DNA for checking. The CDR3 runs to 16 residues. Germline V gene lookup returns CDR1 SGHTA and CDR2 FQGNSA. CDR3 region: CASSLALAGAGHEQFF.

The chain joins TRBV28 to TRBJ1-5; no DNA is available, so the TRBD1 call from TCRdb remains unchecked. Germline CDR1 reads MDHEN; CDR2 reads SYDVKM. The CDR3 is made up of 14 amino acids. The CDR3 region is CASSPGSSNQPQHF.